This T cell receptor beta chain originates from a study of shared clonotypes between healthy human individuals. Study-wide results and caveats: Lower generation probabilities were found for non-shared clonotypes than for those shared by all four donors. With few donors, the genetic and exposure-history diversity represented was limited. A few donors shared about 5% of their naive CD4 clonotypes. Clonotype sharing levels among donors were expected to vary with sequencing depth.

Sequencing was performed with immunoSEQ multiplex PCR; in TCRdb, only in-frame clones are kept and a portion is missing. The data show about 520,000 clones, roughly 95% seen once. Trimming cost V 6 bases and J 4 bases; bases outside gene matches: 14. CDR3 length: 16 amino acids. Per the germline V gene, CDR1 is SGHRS and CDR2 is YFSETQ. As regards this clone: Its target is not known.

The receptor comes from a woman aged 30 to 39 in good health. The sequencing input was naive CD4+ T cells sorted from blood. As for subset: CD45RA+ positively selected. The V gene is TRBV5-1, the J gene TRBJ2-5, with 8 bases identical to TRBD2. Written as DNA, the CDR3 is TGCGCCAGCACCCCGGAGATAGCGGGGCGAGGAGAGACCCAGTACTTC. It translates to CASTPEIAGRGETQYF.